The rows below give T cell receptor beta chains drawn from one sample of a study of T-cell reconstitution after alpha-beta-depleted transplantation in children. TCRdb re-called the PCR reads with MiXCR, one entry per CDR3 protein. The sample holds hundreds of thousands of distinct CDR3 sequences; around 12% are singletons and the top ten take 0.79%. The sample consisted of PBMCs, taken before TCRalphabeta/CD19-depleted stem cell transplant. The source of these receptors is a girl aged 2 to 10 with congenital amegakaryocytic thrombocytopenia, due to receive a stem cell transplant. Both conserved end residues are trimmed from each CDR3.

>19|TRBV20-1|TRBJ2-1
CARAKVLAGVVGPAPGEQF
>13|TRBV12-3/TRBV12-4|TRBJ2-1
ASRSLGQPNNEQF
>15|TRBV12-3/TRBV12-4|TRBJ2-3
ASRSSSGGRRADTQY
>11|TRBV5-5|TRBJ2-6
ASSRTGANVLT
>16|TRBV5-1|TRBJ2-6
ASSLEPDRRAGANVLT
>14|TRBV11-2|TRBJ1-2
ASSPGREGAINGYT
>14|TRBV28|TRBJ2-7
ASSSWTPVSSYEQY
>15|TRBV15|TRBJ2-1
ATSSASGTGLYNEQF
>12|TRBV5-1|TRBJ2-7
ASSFETGSYEQY
>13|TRBV10-3|TRBJ2-5
AISERDREVETQY
>13|TRBV5-6|TRBJ2-7
ASSLALGTRREQY
>11|TRBV2|TRBJ2-7
AGRTGVAYEQY
>13|TRBV7-9|TRBJ2-5
ASSGEMGVQETQY
>13|TRBV5-1|TRBJ2-1
ASSLLAAGRNEQF
>10|TRBV20-1|TRBJ2-3
SAERSTDTQY
>14|TRBV5-1|TRBJ2-2
ASGSGLRGDTGELF
>14|TRBV10-3|TRBJ2-1
AISESFVAADNEQF
>11|TRBV20-1|TRBJ2-1
SAPERSYNEQF
>11|TRBV20-1|TRBJ2-1
SATGSTYNEQF
>14|TRBV5-1|TRBJ2-2
ASSLEFTRHAGELF
>11|TRBV2|TRBJ2-3
ASSLSAQDTQY
>11|TRBV5-1|TRBJ2-3
ASSFSNPDTQY
>11|TRBV28|TRBJ2-2
AAGTSGTGELF
>14|TRBV20-1|TRBJ2-1
STSPRLPSGFNEQF
>14|TRBV20-1|TRBJ2-7
SARDLMRTEREGHY
>10|TRBV20-1|TRBJ2-3
RGGGTTDTQY
>11|TRBV9|TRBJ2-1
ASSGYGYNEQF
>11|TRBV29-1|TRBJ1-1
SVEETANTEAF